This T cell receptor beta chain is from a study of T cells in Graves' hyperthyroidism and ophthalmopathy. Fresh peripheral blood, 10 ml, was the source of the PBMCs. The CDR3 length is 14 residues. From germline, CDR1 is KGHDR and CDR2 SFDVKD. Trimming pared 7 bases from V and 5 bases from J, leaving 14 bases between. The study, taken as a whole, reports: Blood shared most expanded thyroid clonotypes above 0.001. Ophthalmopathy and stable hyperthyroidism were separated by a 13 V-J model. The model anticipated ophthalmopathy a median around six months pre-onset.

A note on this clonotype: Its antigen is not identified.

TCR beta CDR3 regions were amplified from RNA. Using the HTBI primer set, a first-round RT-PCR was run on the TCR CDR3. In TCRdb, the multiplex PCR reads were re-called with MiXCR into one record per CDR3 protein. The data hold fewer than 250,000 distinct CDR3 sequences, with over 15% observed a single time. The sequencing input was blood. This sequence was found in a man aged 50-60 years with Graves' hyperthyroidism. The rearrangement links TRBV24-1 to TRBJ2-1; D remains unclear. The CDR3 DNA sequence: TGTGCCACCAGCCGGCCAGTAAAGGACAATGAGCAGTTCTTC. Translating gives CATSRPVKDNEQFF.